The present T cell receptor (beta chain) was sequenced within a study of cytomegalovirus exposure and HLA in healthy donors. A note on this clone: Its target is not known.

The primer mix had 60 Vbeta and 13 Jbeta primers. The method was immunoSEQ multiplex PCR; TCRdb's version includes in-frame clones alone and lacks a portion of them. The sample contains under 150,000 clones, approximately 68% of which appear only once. Notes on the study in general: In vitro assays verified that three CMV-associated chains recognized CMV antigens specifically. In an earlier analysis, most TCR beta V segments were productive about 87% or about 30% of the time.

V lost 3 bases and J lost 7, with 13 bases in between. Germline CDR1 is SGHTA and CDR2 is FQGNSA. The CDR3 extends over 14 amino acids. The sample comprised PBMCs. The receptor's source is a man aged 25-40 years in good health and CMV-seropositive. The chain carries TRBV7-2 and TRBJ2-4; tentatively, D is TRBD2 (6 bases). The CDR3 sequence: CASSLDYKGNIQYF. The CDR3 nucleotides are TGTGCCAGCAGCTTGGACTATAAGGGGAACATTCAGTACTTC.